Shown below are 18 T cell receptor beta chains from a single sample sequenced in a study of early T cells in non-severe SARS-CoV-2 infection. Each CDR3 protein is one row after TCRdb ran MiXCR on the 5' RACE reads. This sample has about 37,000 distinct CDR3 sequences, with about 8% found just once. Sequencing used whole blood, obtained at baseline. The receptors were gathered from an adult who was a healthcare worker with PCR-confirmed SARS-CoV-2 infection or an uninfected control (not recorded which).

There are many counts of this clonotype. This chain joins TRBV12-3 or TRBV12-4 and TRBJ1-5; tentative D call: TRBD1 (6 bases). The CDR3 is made up of 15 amino acids. V lost 3 bases, J lost 1 base, and 10 bases lay in between. The CDR3 DNA reads TGTGCCAGCAGTTTCGGTACAGGGAGCAATCAGCCCCAGCATTTT. As protein: CASSFGTGSNQPQHF.

V and J are TRBV25-1 and TRBJ1-2; TRBD1 matches at 7 bases. This CDR3 comprises 12 residues. V gave up 3 bases and J gave up 10 bases; unmatched junction bases: 5. CDR1 MGHDK and CDR2 SYGVNS come from the germline V gene. The chain's CDR3 is CASSETGRSYTF. CDR3 nucleotide sequence: TGTGCCAGCAGTGAGACAGGGAGGTCCTACACCTTC.

This clonotype was seen repeatedly, ten times or more. The V gene is TRBV5-4, the J gene TRBJ1-2; no clear D. Deletions cut 4 bases from V and 5 bases from J, with 15 bases between. CDR3 size: 14 residues. Germline values: CDR1 SGHNT, CDR2 YYREEE (reference sequence). CDR3 loop: CASSVTNSLYGYTF. CDR3 nucleotide sequence: TGTGCCAGCAGCGTGACCAACAGCCTTTATGGCTACACCTTC.

This clonotype was observed many times. The chain uses TRBV20-1 and TRBJ2-1; 9 positions agree with TRBD2. This CDR3 contains 14 residues. The V segment lost 1 base and the J segment 8 bases; nucleotides outside the gene matches: 6. From germline, CDR1 is DFQATT and CDR2 SNEGSKA (reference sequence). The CDR3 spells CSARVRGGADEQFF. The CDR3 bases are TGCAGTGCTAGAGTTCGCGGGGGGGCCGATGAGCAGTTCTTC.

This clonotype was seen more than once but under ten times. The chain's CDR3 is CASSLDRGTDTQYF. In DNA form, the CDR3 reads TGTGCCAGCAGCTTAGACAGGGGCACAGATACGCAGTATTTT. The chain joins TRBV7-2 to TRBJ2-3, with D possibly TRBD1 on 6 matching bases. Germline CDR1 reads SGHTA; CDR2 reads FQGNSA. This CDR3 has 14 residues. Trimming left V 1 base short and J 1 base short, with 6 bases between.

This clonotype was counted many times. The chain carries TRBV20-1 and TRBJ2-3, with 8 bases that match TRBD1. The CDR3 is made up of 11 amino acids. V shed 5 bases and J 11 bases; nucleotides not matched to a gene: 6. The germline V gene has CDR1 DFQATT and CDR2 SNEGSKA (reference sequence). DNA for the CDR3: TGCAGTGCTTCCCAGGGGGCGAAGCAGTATTTT. Its translation is CSASQGAKQYF.

Many counts were recorded for this clonotype. This chain connects TRBV6-2 or TRBV6-3 to TRBJ1-5; TRBD1 agrees at 11 bases. Germline CDR1 is MNHEY and CDR2 is SVGEGT. The CDR3 loop spans 14 amino acids. The V and J ends lost 4 bases and 6 bases, in that order; junction bases with no gene match: 2. Here the CDR3 reads CASSWTGGRQPQHF. The CDR3 DNA follows: TGTGCCAGCAGTTGGACAGGGGGCCGTCAGCCCCAGCATTTT.

This clonotype has a count of ten or more. The V gene is TRBV6-1, the J gene TRBJ2-1; possibly TRBD2 for D (5 bases). The V end was cut by 5 bases, the J end by 6 bases, with 11 bases between. This CDR3 is 13 amino acids long. The germline CDR1 and CDR2 sequences are MNHNS and SASEGT. This CDR3 reads CASSFSGSNEQFF. The DNA for the CDR3 is TGTGCCAGCAGTTTCTCGGGAAGCAATGAGCAGTTCTTC.

V gene TRBV7-9 combines with J gene TRBJ1-6, with a tentative D call TRBD1 (6 bases). The ends were cut back, 6 bases at V and 5 bases at J, with 8 bases in the middle. The CDR3 covers 13 residues. Germline V CDR1 and CDR2: SEHNR, FQNEAQ (reference sequence). The DNA for the CDR3 is TGTGCCAGCAGTGGACAGAATAATTCACCCCTCCACTTT. This translates into CASSGQNNSPLHF. Based on the CDR3 plus reference TRBV7-9 and TRBJ1-6, the full variable domain is DTGVSQNPRHKITKRGQNVTFRCDPISEHNRLYWYRQTLGQGPEFLTYFQNEAQLEKSRLLSDRFSAERPKGSFSTLEIQRTEQGDSAMYLCASSGQNNSPLHFGNGTRLTVT.

This clonotype is medium-sized within its sample. The chain combines TRBV4-1 with TRBJ1-1, with D possibly being TRBD1 (6 bases). The CDR3 totals 19 residues. Trimming pared 1 base from V and 0 bases from J, leaving 21 bases between. In germline, CDR1 is MGHRA, CDR2 YSYEKL. The CDR3 DNA is TGCGCCAGCAGCCAAGGTTTCGGGGGGCCGATCGCTATGAACACTGAAGCTTTCTTT. Protein: CASSQGFGGPIAMNTEAFF.

Many counts were recorded for this clonotype. The rearrangement joins TRBV11-2 to TRBJ1-2; TRBD1 aligns across 7 bases. CDR3 length: 19 amino acids. Germline loops: CDR1 SGHAT, CDR2 FQNNGV. Losses at the gene ends were 5 bases for V and 3 bases for J; bases not matched to a gene: 21. DNA of the CDR3: TGTGCCAGCAGCCCGATTCGCAGACCGGGACAGTCGAAGTACTATGGCTACACCTTC. It yields the protein CASSPIRRPGQSKYYGYTF.

This clonotype showed up just a few times. In nucleotides, the CDR3 is TGTGCCAGCAGGGGGACAGGGAGGTTCGCCGGGGAGCTGTTTTTT. Its protein product is CASRGTGRFAGELFF. The chain joins TRBV2 to TRBJ2-2, with 9 bases lining up with TRBD1. Germline trimming cut 6 bases from V and 6 bases from J; bases unmatched to any gene: 8. Germline V gene lookup returns CDR1 SNHLY and CDR2 FYNNEI. The CDR3 loop spans 15 amino acids.

This clonotype has more than one count but fewer than ten. The CDR3 DNA follows: TGTGCCTGGAGTGTCGGACAGAGCTCCTACAATGAGCAGTTCTTC. It is translated as CAWSVGQSSYNEQFF. V is TRBV30 and J is TRBJ2-1; TRBD1 might be the D (6 bases). V lost 0 bases and J lost 0, with 9 bases in between. This CDR3 is 15 amino acids long. CDR1 and CDR2 from the germline V gene are GTSNPN and SVGIG (reference sequence).

In this sample, this clonotype turned up many times. This chain joins TRBV12-3 or TRBV12-4 and TRBJ2-1; 11 nucleotides align to TRBD2. This CDR3 region has 16 residues. The junction had 9 bases not matched to a gene; V was cut back by 10 bases and J by 1 base. CDR3 loop: CATHPSGGLSYNEQFF. Here the CDR3 DNA reads TGTGCCACCCACCCTAGCGGGGGGTTATCCTACAATGAGCAGTTCTTC.

The CDR3 DNA reads TGCGCCAGCGCTAGGGGCATAATGAACACTGAAGCTTTCTTT. Protein: CASARGIMNTEAFF. The chain joins TRBV5-1 to TRBJ1-1; D is possibly TRBD1 (5 bases). With 7 bases removed from V and 0 bases from J, the gap between germline ends came to 13 bases. CDR3 length equals 14 residues. CDR1 SGHRS and CDR2 YFSETQ come from the germline V gene. The full variable domain, its missing parts supplied by reference TRBV5-1 and TRBJ1-1, is KAGVTQTPRYLIKTRGQQVTLSCSPISGHRSVSWYQQTPGQGLQFLFEYFSETQRNKGNFPGRFSGRQFSNSRSEMNVSTLELGDSALYLCASARGIMNTEAFFGQGTRLTVV.

In its sample, this clonotype was seen many times. The CDR3 bases are TGTGCCAGCAGTGAAGATGGCACGGGGGGCAATGAGCAGTTCTTC. Protein product: CASSEDGTGGNEQFF. The rearrangement uses TRBV6-1 and TRBJ2-1; TRBD2 matches at 7 bases. With 1 base clipped from V and 6 bases from J, the junction kept 6 bases outside the gene matches. The CDR3 has 15 residues. The germline V gene encodes CDR1 MNHNS and CDR2 SASEGT.

This clonotype has at least ten counts. The chain has TRBV5-1 and TRBJ2-1, with D perhaps matching TRBD2 (6 bases). V lost 2 bases, J lost 5 bases, and 11 bases lay in between. This CDR3 contains 14 residues. Germline V gene lookup returns CDR1 SGHRS and CDR2 YFSETQ. The CDR3 loop reads CASSFKGGDNEQFF. As DNA, the CDR3 is TGCGCCAGCAGCTTTAAAGGAGGGGACAATGAGCAGTTCTTC.

This clonotype has ten or more counts. The chain carries TRBV6-5 and TRBJ2-7; 7 bases are a match to TRBD1. The CDR3 extends over 14 amino acids. Germline assignment: CDR1 MNHEY and CDR2 SVGAGI. Unmatched junction bases numbered 8, after V lost 7 bases and J lost 2 bases. The CDR3 DNA sequence: TGTGCCAGCAAAACCGGGACAGCGGCCTACGAGCAGTACTTC. Its translation: CASKTGTAAYEQYF.